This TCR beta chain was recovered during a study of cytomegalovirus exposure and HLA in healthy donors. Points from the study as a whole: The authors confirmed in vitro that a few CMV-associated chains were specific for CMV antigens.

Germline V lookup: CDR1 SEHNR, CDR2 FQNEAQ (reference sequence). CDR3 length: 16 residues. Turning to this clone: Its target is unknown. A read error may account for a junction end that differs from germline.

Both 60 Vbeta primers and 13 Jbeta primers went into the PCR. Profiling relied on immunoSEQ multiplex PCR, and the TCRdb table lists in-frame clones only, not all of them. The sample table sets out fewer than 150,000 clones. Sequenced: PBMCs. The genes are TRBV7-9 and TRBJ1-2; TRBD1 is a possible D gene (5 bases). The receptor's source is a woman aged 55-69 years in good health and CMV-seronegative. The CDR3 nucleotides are TGTGCCAGCAGCTTAGCGGGGGGTTTAAGTTCGGAGGGCTGCACCTTC. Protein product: CASSLAGGLSSEGCTF.